Given below is one T cell receptor beta chain in context. This specimen comes from a study of cytomegalovirus exposure and HLA in healthy donors. Data came from immunoSEQ multiplex PCR; TCRdb stores just in-frame clones and leaves some out. The sample has roughly 330,000 clones; about 90% are singletons. Per the germline V gene, CDR1 is SGHAT and CDR2 is FQNNGV. The CDR3 loop spans 15 amino acids. The V end was cut by 3 bases, the J end by 3 bases, with 15 bases between. The sample consisted of PBMCs. The chain couples TRBV11-2 to TRBJ2-7; no definite D call. This TCR came from a woman in her 30s in good health and CMV-seropositive. The CDR3 loop reads CASSLQLTVNYEQYF. The CDR3 nucleotides are TGTGCCAGCAGCTTGCAGTTAACCGTGAACTACGAGCAGTACTTC.